The 21 T cell receptor beta chains in this list originate from one sample, sequenced in a study of Graves' ophthalmopathy and Graves' hyperthyroidism. CDR3 regions of TCR beta were amplified from RNA transcripts. HTBI-primed RT-PCR formed the first round, and a multiplex PCR formed the second. TCRdb passed the multiplex PCR reads through MiXCR, listing each CDR3 protein once. The sample lists hundreds of thousands of distinct CDR3 sequences, roughly 21% occurring once. Sequences were obtained from peripheral blood. These receptors came from a woman aged 18 to 35 with stable Graves' hyperthyroidism.

There are many counts of this clonotype. The chain links TRBV7-2 to TRBJ2-7; the D is unclear. Trimming stripped 5 bases from V and 0 bases from J, with 17 bases between. Germline V gene sequence: CDR1 SGHTA, CDR2 FQGNSA. There are 16 residues in the CDR3. The chain's CDR3 is CASSPNPLIGSYEQYF. The DNA for the CDR3 is TGTGCCAGCAGCCCCAACCCCTTGATCGGCTCCTACGAGCAGTACTTC.

The chain is built from TRBV6-2 or TRBV6-3 and TRBJ2-7, with TRBD1 matching 10 bases. The CDR3 covers 13 residues. The V and J ends lost 6 bases and 6 bases, in that order; junction bases with no gene match: 5. CDR1 and CDR2 (germline): MNHEY, SVGEGT. CDR3 sequence reads: CASRGTGVAEQYF. CDR3 DNA sequence: TGTGCCAGCAGGGGGACAGGGGTAGCCGAGCAGTACTTC.

In its sample, this clonotype was seen many times. The chain links TRBV28 to TRBJ1-5, with TRBD1 identical over 9 bases. This CDR3 has 16 amino acids. Germline-derived CDR1 and CDR2 are MDHEN and SYDVKM. Trimming cost V 7 bases and J 3 bases; bases outside gene matches: 10. The CDR3 sequence is CASTTLGQGFNQPQHF. DNA for the CDR3: TGTGCCAGCACCACTCTGGGACAGGGATTCAATCAGCCCCAGCATTTT.

This clonotype has ten or more counts. This chain joins TRBV29-1 and TRBJ2-6; D is undetermined. The V end was cut by 5 bases, the J end by 0 bases, with 5 bases between. Germline CDR1 SQVTM, CDR2 ANQGSEA. The CDR3 has 13 residues. The CDR3 DNA is TGCAGCGTTTACCTCTCTGGGGCCAACGTCCTGACTTTC. Amino acid sequence: CSVYLSGANVLTF.

Many counts were recorded for this clonotype. V gene TRBV30 combines with J gene TRBJ1-2; a possible D gene is TRBD1 (6 bases). Deletions cut 3 bases from V and 7 bases from J, with 18 bases between. The CDR3 runs 14 residues. Looked up from germline, CDR1 is GTSNPN and CDR2 is SVGIG (reference sequence). The CDR3 DNA is TGTGCCTGGAGCGCGGGGACACCCAGGGGTGGCTACACCTTC. This gives the protein CAWSAGTPRGGYTF.

The V gene is TRBV12-3 or TRBV12-4, the J gene TRBJ1-1; D may be TRBD1 (5 bases). V was trimmed by 6 bases and J by 6 bases, leaving 14 bases between them. CDR3 length equals 13 residues. The CDR3 DNA reads TGTGCCAGCAGCTTTGACAGTAAGGCTGAAGCTTTCTTT. The encoded protein is CASSFDSKAEAFF.

There are many counts of this clonotype. This chain connects TRBV12-3 or TRBV12-4 to TRBJ2-5; TRBD2 matches 7 bases. The V and J ends lost 5 bases and 5 bases, in that order; junction bases with no gene match: 20. The CDR3 spans 18 residues. CDR3 in amino acids: CASSQTGSLADLLETQYF. CDR3 nucleotide sequence: TGTGCCAGCAGTCAAACCGGTAGTCTAGCGGACCTCCTGGAGACCCAGTACTTC.

The table lists this clonotype with many counts. This chain joins TRBV6-1 and TRBJ2-6; 8 bases map to TRBD1. The V and J ends lost 2 bases and 0 bases, in that order; junction bases with no gene match: 6. CDR3 length: 18 amino acids. Germline V lookup: CDR1 MNHNS, CDR2 SASEGT. The CDR3 DNA sequence: TGTGCCAGCAGTGAACCGGGACAGGCGATCTCTGGGGCCAACGTCCTGACTTTC. Residues: CASSEPGQAISGANVLTF.

This clonotype was seen many times. This chain connects TRBV28 to TRBJ2-7; TRBD2 matches at 13 bases. CDR1 is MDHEN and CDR2 is SYDVKM in the germline V gene. J was trimmed by 3 bases and V by 5 bases; bases with no gene match: 10. The CDR3 is made up of 17 amino acids. CDR3 sequence (DNA): TGTGCCAGCAGTACCCTGGGGGGACTAGCGGGAATCTACGAGCAGTACTTC. This encodes CASSTLGGLAGIYEQYF. Variable domain in full (rest from reference TRBV28 and TRBJ2-7): DVKVTQSSRYLVKRTGEKVFLECVQDMDHENMFWYRQDPGLGLRLIYFSYDVKMKEKGDIPEGYSVSREKKERFSLILESASTNQTSMYLCASSTLGGLAGIYEQYFGPGTRLTVT.

This clonotype was counted many times. The chain joins TRBV15 to TRBJ2-5; D is ambiguous. Deletions cut 0 bases from V and 5 bases from J, with 10 bases between. Germline lookup yields CDR1 LNHNV and CDR2 YYDKDF (reference sequence). The CDR3 contains 14 residues. CDR3 in amino acids: CATSRDRPRETQYF. CDR3 bases: TGTGCCACCAGCAGAGATCGTCCTCGGGAGACCCAGTACTTC.

This clonotype was seen repeatedly, ten times or more. The V and J genes are TRBV7-2 and TRBJ2-7, with 7 bases identical to TRBD1. The length of the CDR3 is 14 residues. After removal of 5 bases from V and 2 bases from J, the junction contained 6 bases not matched to a gene. Germline V lookup: CDR1 SGHTA, CDR2 FQGNSA. The CDR3, as DNA: TGTGCCAGCAGCCCAGGACAGGTAGCCTACGAGCAGTACTTC. Protein sequence: CASSPGQVAYEQYF. Filled out from reference TRBV7-2 and TRBJ2-7, the complete variable domain reads GAGVSQSPSNKVTEKGKDVELRCDPISGHTALYWYRQSLGQGLEFLIYFQGNSAPDKSGLPSDRFSAERTGGSVSTLTIQRTQQEDSAVYLCASSPGQVAYEQYFGPGTRLTVT.

This clonotype was counted many times. This rearrangement joins TRBV5-4 to TRBJ2-5; 8 bases map to TRBD2. The CDR3 contains 14 residues. The ends lost 4 bases at V and 5 bases at J; junction bases unmatched: 7. Germline CDR1 SGHNT, CDR2 YYREEE (reference sequence). The CDR3 sequence is CASSLKAGVETQYF. CDR3 sequence (DNA): TGTGCCAGCAGCCTAAAAGCGGGAGTTGAGACCCAGTACTTC.

This clonotype was recorded at least ten times. V and J are TRBV20-1 and TRBJ2-7, with D maybe TRBD1 (6 bases). Germline CDR1 is DFQATT and CDR2 is SNEGSKA (reference sequence). CDR3 length equals 13 residues. V dropped 4 bases and J dropped 0 bases, with 10 bases sitting between them. As DNA, the CDR3 is TGCAGTGCTATATGGGACATCTCCTACGAGCAGTACTTC. The encoded protein is CSAIWDISYEQYF.

This clonotype was seen many times. The V call is TRBV4-1, the J call TRBJ2-7; D might be TRBD2 (6 bases). Trimming cost V 4 bases and J 0 bases, with 16 bases left between them. Looked up from germline, CDR1 is MGHRA and CDR2 is YSYEKL. The CDR3 has 16 residues. The CDR3 DNA reads as TGCGCCAGCAGCCTAGCTCCGGGACTGAGCTCCTACGAGCAGTACTTC. This gives the protein CASSLAPGLSSYEQYF.

This clonotype has at least ten counts. The V and J genes are TRBV29-1 and TRBJ2-7; 9 nucleotides line up with TRBD2. The CDR3 has 15 residues. CDR1 SQVTM and CDR2 ANQGSEA come from the germline V gene. The V gene end was trimmed by 3 bases and the J gene end by 5 bases; junction bases not matched to a gene: 11. The CDR3 sequence: CSVEHLSGRRHEQYF. The CDR3 DNA follows: TGCAGCGTTGAGCACCTAAGCGGGAGGAGGCACGAGCAGTACTTC.

The rearrangement uses TRBV24-1 and TRBJ2-2, with 8 bases aligning to TRBD2. The V gene end was trimmed by 7 bases and the J gene end by 7 bases; junction bases not matched to a gene: 16. This CDR3 comprises 17 residues. CDR1 and CDR2 (germline): KGHDR, SFDVKD. As DNA, the CDR3 is TGTGCCACCAGAGGGGAAGCGGGAGCTTCGGGCAGCGGGGAGCTGTTTTTT. Translated, it gives CATRGEAGASGSGELFF.

This clonotype was counted at least ten times. This chain uses TRBV30 with TRBJ2-5; TRBD2 matches 10 bases. The CDR3 spans 13 residues. Trimming took 7 bases from V and 4 from J; bases not matched to a gene: 6. Germline values: CDR1 GTSNPN, CDR2 SVGIG (reference sequence). CDR3 sequence (DNA): TGTGCCTACTCAGCGGGAGGGCCAGAGACCCAGTACTTC. Protein product: CAYSAGGPETQYF. Filled out from reference TRBV30 and TRBJ2-5, the complete variable domain reads SQTIHQWPATLVQPVGSPLSLECTVEGTSNPNLYWYRQAAGRGLQLLFYSVGIGQISSEVPQNLSASRPQDRQFILSSKKLLLSDSGFYLCAYSAGGPETQYFGPGTRLLVL.

This clonotype was picked up many times. The chain is built from TRBV28 and TRBJ2-2; TRBD1 is a possible D gene (5 bases). V shed 5 bases and J shed 6 bases, with 10 bases lying between them. The CDR3 runs to 13 residues. Germline lookup yields CDR1 MDHEN and CDR2 SYDVKM. In nucleotides, the CDR3 is TGTGCCAGCAGTAGGACACAGGCCGGGGAGCTGTTTTTT. Its protein is CASSRTQAGELFF.

This clonotype was counted ten times or more. J is TRBJ2-7 and V is TRBV4-2, with D unclear. V dropped 0 bases and J dropped 1 base, with 10 bases sitting between them. Germline V gene data show CDR1 as LGHNA and CDR2 as YNFKEQ. The CDR3 is 15 residues long. This chain's CDR3 is CASSQDWAASYEQYF. CDR3 bases: TGTGCCAGCAGCCAAGATTGGGCAGCATCCTACGAGCAGTACTTC.

Remarks on this clonotype: A much larger clone differs by one base, so this may be a read error. The genes are TRBV18 and TRBJ2-5; TRBD2 might be the D (6 bases). CDR1 KGHSH and CDR2 LQKENI come from the germline V gene. The CDR3 length is 17 residues. Between the trimmed V and J ends, which lost 2 bases and 2 bases, there was a span of 18 bases. CDR3 DNA: TGTGCCAGCTCACCATGCGAGACTAGAAAGGAGCAAGAGACCCAGTACTTC. The encoded protein is CASSPCETRKEQETQYF.

This rearrangement joins TRBV12-3 or TRBV12-4 to TRBJ2-7; D possibly corresponds to TRBD1 (7 bases). There are 14 residues in the CDR3. With 3 bases removed from V and 3 bases from J, the gap between germline ends came to 12 bases. The CDR3 nucleotides read TGTGCCAGCAGTTTTCAGGGGGGCTACTACGAGCAGTACTTC. This codes for CASSFQGGYYEQYF.